A single TCR beta chain is shown here with its context. The antigen is unknown. This CDR3 is built from 15 residues. Germline V lookup: CDR1 LNHDA, CDR2 SQIVND (reference sequence). The trim removed 4 bases at V and 7 bases at J, leaving 6 bases unmatched. The primer mix had 60 Vbeta and 13 Jbeta primers. TCRdb keeps only in-frame clones here, not all; method: immunoSEQ multiplex PCR. The data show some 160,000 clones, with around four fifths seen just once and around 3.2% held by the top ten. This sample was taken from a study of cytomegalovirus exposure and HLA in healthy donors. Study as a whole: A previous analysis identified approximately 110 million unique TCR beta sequences derived from some 170 million T cells. Whole-study results and caveats: In a later analysis, V- and J-gene trimming of beta chains associated with a DCLRE1C missense variant, replicated independently.

At sampling all donors were nominally healthy, likely with unrecorded immune exposures. V is TRBV19 and J is TRBJ1-5; TRBD1 matches at 11 bases. This TCR was recovered from a male donor in good health and CMV-seronegative. Sequencing used PBMCs. CDR3 DNA sequence: TGTGCCAGTAGTAGGGGACAGGGGGTAAGGCAGCCCCAGCATTTT. Translated, it gives CASSRGQGVRQPQHF.